These T cell receptor beta chains were read from a single sample in a study of neurological immune-mediated disorders. TCRdb itself ran the 5' RACE reads through MiXCR, one entry per CDR3 protein. This repertoire shows some 50,000 distinct CDR3 sequences, approximately 17% found once; its top ten account for more than 3.5%. What was sequenced was PBMCs. The receptors originated from a man aged 60 to 69 in good health. CDR3s include the opening cysteine and the closing phenylalanine or tryptophan. Each record gives: V gene, clone size, D gene, J gene, CDR3 protein, CDR3 DNA. The D gene is left open where the match is weak. Clone size is not always given. Where it is, it says once, few, many or a class for expanded clones.

V: TRBV3-1
size: many
D: NA
J: TRBJ2-4
CDR3: CASSQGTLLNIQYF
DNA: TGTGCCAGCAGCCAAGGGACACTCTTAAACATTCAGTACTTC

V: TRBV5-1
size: many
D: NA
J: TRBJ1-1
CDR3: CASSPGSKLDWGTEAFF
DNA: TGCGCCAGCAGCCCGGGGTCCAAATTGGACTGGGGCACTGAAGCTTTCTTT

V: TRBV7-2
size: many
D: TRBD2
J: TRBJ2-7
CDR3: CASSVDISGRIQTYEQYF
DNA: TGTGCCAGCAGCGTAGACATCAGCGGGAGAATCCAAACCTACGAGCAGTACTTC

V: TRBV12-3/TRBV12-4
size: many
D: NA
J: TRBJ2-1
CDR3: CASSLGGEWGNEQFF
DNA: TGTGCCAGCAGTCTAGGGGGGGAGTGGGGCAATGAGCAGTTCTTC

V: TRBV24-1
size: many
D: NA
J: TRBJ2-1
CDR3: CATRLSSYNEQFF
DNA: TGTGCCACCAGACTTAGCTCCTACAATGAGCAGTTCTTC

V: TRBV15
size: many
D: NA
J: TRBJ1-6
CDR3: CATSIGVVNSPLHF
DNA: TGTGCCACCAGCATCGGGGTAGTTAATTCACCCCTCCACTTT

V: TRBV28
size: many
D: NA
J: TRBJ2-6
CDR3: CASSLISSSGANVLTF
DNA: TGTGCCAGCAGTTTGATCAGTAGCTCTGGGGCCAACGTCCTGACTTTC

V: TRBV29-1
size: few
D: NA
J: TRBJ1-2
CDR3: CSVEGPRGYGYTF
DNA: TGCAGCGTTGAGGGGCCCAGGGGCTATGGCTACACCTTC

V: TRBV7-9
size: many
D: TRBD1
J: TRBJ2-7
CDR3: CASGDRGRDYEQYF
DNA: TGTGCCAGCGGAGACAGGGGGCGAGACTACGAGCAGTACTTC

V: TRBV5-1
size: many
D: NA
J: TRBJ2-2
CDR3: CASSPRGNTGELFF
DNA: TGCGCCAGCAGTCCTCGCGGGAACACCGGGGAGCTGTTTTTT

V: TRBV18
size: many
D: NA
J: TRBJ1-5
CDR3: CASSPGFQPQHF
DNA: TGTGCCAGCTCACCAGGGTTTCAGCCCCAGCATTTT

V: TRBV9
size: many
D: NA
J: TRBJ2-1
CDR3: CASSYEPRTHNEQFF
DNA: TGTGCCAGCAGCTACGAGCCAAGAACCCACAATGAGCAGTTCTTC

V: TRBV27
size: many
D: TRBD1
J: TRBJ1-2
CDR3: CASSLQGAIGYTF
DNA: TGTGCCAGCAGTTTACAGGGGGCGATTGGCTACACCTTC

V: TRBV20-1
size: many
D: TRBD1
J: TRBJ2-1
CDR3: CSASRQGVFLNNEQFF
DNA: TGCAGTGCGTCACGACAGGGCGTATTTCTAAACAATGAGCAGTTCTTC

V: TRBV6-2/TRBV6-3
size: few
D: TRBD1
J: TRBJ1-1
CDR3: CGTSGGIMNTEAFF
DNA: TGTGGCACCTCAGGGGGAATCATGAACACTGAAGCTTTCTTT

V: TRBV25-1
size: many
D: NA
J: TRBJ2-2
CDR3: CASSGGWGDTGELFF
DNA: TGTGCCAGCAGTGGGGGGTGGGGCGACACCGGGGAGCTGTTTTTT

V: TRBV12-3/TRBV12-4
size: many
D: TRBD1
J: TRBJ1-3
CDR3: CASSQGDPRNTIYF
DNA: TGTGCCAGCAGCCAGGGGGATCCAAGAAACACCATATATTTT

V: TRBV7-2
size: many
D: NA
J: TRBJ1-1
CDR3: CASSLARGGTEAFF
DNA: TGTGCCAGCAGCTTAGCTCGGGGCGGGACTGAAGCTTTCTTT

V: TRBV12-3/TRBV12-4
size: many
D: NA
J: TRBJ2-3
CDR3: CASSLTGPAATQYF
DNA: TGTGCCAGCAGCCTCACCGGACCGGCCGCTACGCAGTATTTT

V: TRBV7-2
size: many
D: TRBD1
J: TRBJ2-3
CDR3: CASSPWTGSTDTQYF
DNA: TGTGCCAGCAGCCCTTGGACAGGGTCCACAGATACGCAGTATTTT

V: TRBV27
size: many
D: NA
J: TRBJ1-5
CDR3: CASTPGSRGDQPQHF
DNA: TGTGCCAGCACCCCCGGGTCCAGGGGCGATCAGCCCCAGCATTTT

V: TRBV5-6
size: many
D: TRBD1
J: TRBJ2-1
CDR3: CASSVDRGGIMNEQFF
DNA: TGTGCCAGCAGCGTGGACAGGGGGGGAATTATGAATGAGCAGTTCTTC

V: TRBV5-1
size: NA
D: TRBD1
J: TRBJ1-1
CDR3: CASSLARWDRVNTEAFF
DNA: TGCGCCAGCAGCTTGGCAAGGTGGGACAGGGTGAACACTGAAGCTTTCTTT

V: TRBV24-1
size: many
D: TRBD1
J: TRBJ1-2
CDR3: CATSGTGRYGYTF
DNA: TGTGCCACCAGTGGGACAGGCCGCTATGGCTACACCTTC

V: TRBV28
size: NA
D: NA
J: TRBJ1-1
CDR3: CASSFTGRGTEAFF
DNA: TGTGCCAGCAGTTTCACGGGGAGGGGCACTGAAGCATTCTTT

V: TRBV5-6
size: many
D: NA
J: TRBJ1-5
CDR3: CASSLGPGQNQPQHF
DNA: TGTGCCAGCAGCTTGGGCCCCGGACAGAATCAGCCCCAGCATTTT

V: TRBV29-1
size: many
D: TRBD1
J: TRBJ1-1
CDR3: CSADRGMNTEAFF
DNA: TGCAGCGCCGACAGGGGTATGAACACTGAAGCTTTCTTT

V: TRBV10-3
size: many
D: NA
J: TRBJ2-3
CDR3: CAINKRSTDTQYF
DNA: TGTGCCATCAATAAGCGGAGCACAGATACGCAGTATTTT

V: TRBV5-1
size: many
D: NA
J: TRBJ1-1
CDR3: CASSVGQGDTEAFF
DNA: TGCGCCAGCAGCGTTGGGCAGGGTGACACTGAAGCTTTCTTT

V: TRBV30
size: many
D: NA
J: TRBJ2-6
CDR3: CAWSARDGLSGANVLTF
DNA: TGTGCCTGGAGTGCCCGGGACGGACTCTCTGGGGCCAACGTCCTGACTTTC

V: TRBV28
size: NA
D: TRBD2
J: TRBJ2-1
CDR3: CASSPRLAGFDFDEQFF
DNA: TGTGCCAGCAGCCCTCGACTAGCTGGATTCGATTTCGATGAGCAGTTCTTC

V: TRBV12-3/TRBV12-4
size: many
D: NA
J: TRBJ1-3
CDR3: CASSYGTVGNTIYF
DNA: TGTGCCAGCAGCTACGGGACCGTTGGAAACACCATATATTTT

V: TRBV5-1
size: many
D: NA
J: TRBJ2-5
CDR3: CASSLAGGIGGAQYF
DNA: TGCGCCAGCAGCTTGGCCGGTGGTATTGGTGGAGCCCAGTACTTC

V: TRBV11-2
size: many
D: NA
J: TRBJ2-5
CDR3: CASSSSGRQEQGMETQYF
DNA: TGTGCCAGCAGCTCCTCCGGCCGCCAAGAACAGGGTATGGAGACCCAGTACTTC

V: TRBV6-5
size: NA
D: NA
J: TRBJ2-3
CDR3: CASSYSGDLTNTQYF
DNA: TGTGCCAGCAGTTACTCCGGAGACCTCACCAATACGCAGTATTTT

V: TRBV3-1
size: many
D: NA
J: TRBJ2-3
CDR3: CASSQDAGNTQYF
DNA: TGTGCCAGCAGCCAAGATGCTGGTAATACGCAGTATTTT

V: TRBV29-1
size: many
D: NA
J: TRBJ2-5
CDR3: CSVHERGRGQETQYF
DNA: TGCAGCGTTCACGAACGTGGCAGGGGACAAGAGACCCAGTACTTC

V: TRBV12-3/TRBV12-4
size: many
D: NA
J: TRBJ1-2
CDR3: CASTAGGYGYTF
DNA: TGTGCCAGCACGGCGGGGGGCTATGGCTACACCTTC

V: TRBV12-3/TRBV12-4
size: NA
D: NA
J: TRBJ1-4
CDR3: CASGSHGGTNEKLFF
DNA: TGTGCCAGCGGCTCACATGGGGGCACTAATGAAAAACTGTTTTTT

V: TRBV12-3/TRBV12-4
size: many
D: NA
J: TRBJ2-5
CDR3: CASSVQETQYF
DNA: TGTGCCAGCAGTGTCCAAGAGACCCAGTACTTC

V: TRBV5-1
size: many
D: TRBD2
J: TRBJ2-1
CDR3: CASSLEPGLAGDEQFF
DNA: TGCGCCAGCAGCTTGGAGCCTGGACTAGCGGGAGATGAGCAGTTCTTC

V: TRBV5-1
size: many
D: NA
J: TRBJ2-3
CDR3: CASSLDHPTDTQYF
DNA: TGCGCCAGCAGCTTGGATCACCCTACAGATACGCAGTATTTT

V: TRBV6-2/TRBV6-3
size: NA
D: NA
J: TRBJ2-5
CDR3: CASSYREGETQYF
DNA: TGTGCCAGCAGTTACCGTGAGGGGGAGACCCAGTACTTC

V: TRBV21-1
size: many
D: NA
J: TRBJ1-6
CDR3: CASSHPPTGLSSPLHF
DNA: TGTGCCAGCAGCCACCCGCCGACAGGGTTAAGTTCACCCCTCCACTTT

V: TRBV7-2
size: many
D: TRBD2
J: TRBJ2-3
CDR3: CASSLVLGTSGRASGTDTQYF
DNA: TGTGCCAGCAGCTTAGTATTGGGGACTAGCGGGAGGGCTTCAGGCACAGATACGCAGTATTTT

V: TRBV19
size: few
D: NA
J: TRBJ1-1
CDR3: CASKDSPTEAFF
DNA: TGTGCCAGTAAGGACAGCCCCACTGAAGCTTTCTTT

V: TRBV29-1
size: many
D: TRBD2
J: TRBJ2-3
CDR3: CSVEGLAGRSDTQYF
DNA: TGCAGCGTTGAGGGACTAGCGGGAAGATCAGATACGCAGTATTTT

V: TRBV7-3
size: many
D: NA
J: TRBJ2-3
CDR3: CASSLLGAASTDTQYF
DNA: TGTGCCAGCAGCTTACTCGGAGCGGCAAGCACAGATACGCAGTATTTT

V: TRBV7-2
size: NA
D: NA
J: TRBJ2-7
CDR3: CASSLEAQPNQQYF
DNA: TGTGCCAGCAGCTTAGAGGCCCAGCCAAACCAGCAGTACTTC

V: TRBV7-2
size: many
D: NA
J: TRBJ1-5
CDR3: CASSSGQPNQPQHF
DNA: TGTGCCAGCAGCTCCGGACAGCCCAATCAGCCCCAGCATTTT

V: TRBV20-1
size: many
D: TRBD1
J: TRBJ2-1
CDR3: CSARSGQGVGGEQFF
DNA: TGCAGTGCTAGGTCCGGACAGGGTGTAGGAGGTGAGCAGTTCTTC

V: TRBV18
size: NA
D: TRBD2
J: TRBJ2-3
CDR3: CASSALAGVVSDTQYF
DNA: TGTGCCAGCTCGGCTCTAGCGGGAGTGGTATCAGATACGCAGTATTTT

V: TRBV2
size: few
D: NA
J: TRBJ1-5
CDR3: CASSTQATRGNQPQHF
DNA: TGTGCCAGCAGCACACAGGCTACACGGGGCAATCAGCCCCAGCATTTT

V: TRBV18
size: NA
D: NA
J: TRBJ2-2
CDR3: CASSRVPGELFF
DNA: TGTGCCAGCTCACGAGTTCCCGGGGAGCTGTTTTTT

V: TRBV10-1
size: many
D: NA
J: TRBJ2-3
CDR3: CASNRGLADTQYF
DNA: TGCGCCAGCAACCGGGGACTCGCAGATACGCAGTATTTT

V: TRBV20-1
size: many
D: NA
J: TRBJ2-3
CDR3: CSATGGGDRDTQYF
DNA: TGCAGTGCTACCGGAGGGGGGGACCGAGATACGCAGTATTTT

V: TRBV5-6
size: medium-sized
D: NA
J: TRBJ2-4
CDR3: CASSSLPRGQNIQYF
DNA: TGTGCCAGCAGCTCTCTACCGAGGGGCCAAAACATTCAGTACTTC

V: TRBV7-9
size: NA
D: NA
J: TRBJ2-1
CDR3: CASSSPEEERDNEQFF
DNA: TGTGCCAGCAGCTCCCCCGAGGAGGAAAGGGACAATGAGCAGTTCTTC

V: TRBV29-1
size: many
D: NA
J: TRBJ2-7
CDR3: CSVSSEYEQYF
DNA: TGCAGCGTTTCCTCCGAGTACGAGCAGTACTTC

V: TRBV7-9
size: many
D: TRBD2
J: TRBJ2-1
CDR3: CASSAWRELVDEQFF
DNA: TGTGCCAGCAGCGCGTGGCGGGAGCTTGTCGATGAGCAGTTCTTC